Presented here are 24 T cell receptor beta chains from one specimen sequenced in a study of regulatory T cells in long-lasting Graves disease. CDR3-region Arm-PCR and iRepertoire HTBI primers produced the TCR beta libraries. TCRdb re-derived calls from the multiplex PCR reads in MiXCR, one entry per CDR3 protein. Of hundreds of thousands of distinct CDR3 sequences listed, 20% to 25% are singletons. Time point given: persistent/refractory GD, antithyroid drugs over 5 years with positive TRAb. PBMCs provided the RNA from which the TCR library was made. The sample was peripheral blood mononuclear cells (PBMCs), taken when the disease was refractory, from a patient treated with antithyroid drugs. The receptors stem from a female donor with Graves disease.

The chain uses TRBV20-1 and TRBJ1-2; 10 bases fit TRBD1. The CDR3 loop spans 15 amino acids. Germline-derived CDR1 and CDR2 are DFQATT and SNEGSKA (reference sequence). With 0 bases clipped from V and 8 bases from J, the junction kept 9 bases outside the gene matches. Here the CDR3 reads CSARDRDRGLFGYTF. The DNA of the CDR3 is TGCAGTGCTAGAGATCGGGACAGGGGTCTTTTCGGCTACACCTTC.

The V gene is TRBV19, the J gene TRBJ2-4; 8 bases align to TRBD1. From germline, CDR1 is LNHDA and CDR2 SQIVND (reference sequence). J lost 7 bases, V lost 0 bases, and 5 bases had no gene match. The CDR3 loop spans 15 amino acids. The CDR3 DNA sequence: TGTGCCAGTAGTATAGACCAGGGGGCTCTGAACATTCAGTACTTC. Translating it yields CASSIDQGALNIQYF. Using reference TRBV19 and TRBJ2-4 for the parts outside the CDR3, the full variable domain is DGGITQSPKYLFRKEGQNVTLSCEQNLNHDAMYWYRQDPGQGLRLIYYSQIVNDFQKGDIAEGYSVSREKKESFPLTVTSAQKNPTAFYLCASSIDQGALNIQYFGAGTRLSVL.

This clonotype was detected once. This may be a read error, as it is one base from a much larger clone. The V gene is TRBV15, the J gene TRBJ1-4; TRBD1 matches 9 bases. The V gene's germline CDR1 is LNHNV and CDR2 YYDKDF (reference sequence). This CDR3 is 15 amino acids long. The CDR3 reads CATSRDRGANKKLFF. As DNA, the CDR3 is TGTGCCACCAGCAGGGACAGGGGAGCTAATAAAAAACTGTTTTTT.

This clonotype was recorded once. Because the CDR3 is missing its conserved closing phenylalanine or tryptophan, this is likely a read error. The V gene is TRBV2, the J gene TRBJ2-5; D is uncertain. The DNA end is more similar to TRBJ2-7, so the J call may be wrong. This CDR3 contains 12 residues. Germline V gene data show CDR1 as SNHLY and CDR2 as FYNNEI. CDR3 residues: CALVASSYEQYL. The CDR3 DNA sequence: TGTGCCCTCGTGGCTAGCTCCTACGAGCAGTACCTC.

This clonotype was seen repeatedly, ten times or more. The rearrangement links TRBV27 to TRBJ2-7; 10 nucleotides match TRBD1. Germline assignment: CDR1 MNHEY and CDR2 SMNVEV (reference sequence). V shed 0 bases, J shed 5 bases, and the junction held 4 bases outside the gene matches. This CDR3 region has 15 residues. The chain's CDR3 is CASSLSRQGADEQYF. Here the CDR3 DNA reads TGTGCCAGCAGTTTATCACGACAGGGGGCGGACGAGCAGTACTTC.

This clonotype was seen only a few times. This chain uses TRBV27 with TRBJ2-2; a possible D gene is TRBD2 (6 bases). V lost 5 bases to trimming and J lost 6 bases, with 22 bases between them. The CDR3 spans 17 residues. Germline loops: CDR1 MNHEY, CDR2 SMNVEV (reference sequence). CDR3 coding DNA: TGTGCCAGCAGTCCAATCGGACTAACCGGGATTCCCGGGGAGCTGTTTTTT. This encodes CASSPIGLTGIPGELFF.

The sample holds a few counts of this clonotype. The V and J genes are TRBV7-2 and TRBJ2-1, with TRBD2 as a possible D gene (6 bases). The J call may be wrong; the DNA end is better matched by TRBJ2-5. The CDR3 contains 18 residues. Germline V lookup: CDR1 SGHTA, CDR2 FQGNSA. The CDR3 DNA reads as TGTGCCAGCAGCTTATCCGGGGGTTTAAAAGCTAACGATTTTAGCCAGTACTTC. This gives the protein CASSLSGGLKANDFSQYF.

The J gene is TRBJ2-7, the V gene TRBV7-2, with 7 positions matching TRBD2. V was pared by 1 base and J by 2 bases, with 8 bases of the junction left unmatched. The CDR3 loop spans 16 amino acids. Germline CDR1 SGHTA, CDR2 FQGNSA. In nucleotides, the CDR3 is TGTGCCAGCAGCTTAGGTTCGGGACTACCGGCCTACGAGCAGTACTTC. Its protein product is CASSLGSGLPAYEQYF.

This clonotype has more than one count but fewer than ten. V is TRBV7-9 and J is TRBJ1-1, with 7 bases aligning to TRBD1. Germline assignment: CDR1 SEHNR and CDR2 FQNEAQ (reference sequence). This CDR3 is 17 amino acids long. The V gene end was trimmed by 4 bases and the J gene end by 7 bases; junction bases not matched to a gene: 18. CDR3 amino acids: CASSSLQPGQRIVEAFF. CDR3 sequence (DNA): TGTGCCAGCAGCTCGTTACAACCGGGACAGAGAATCGTTGAAGCTTTCTTT.

This clonotype was counted a single time. The V call is TRBV9, the J call TRBJ1-3; 9 bases fit TRBD1. Germline V gene sequence: CDR1 SGDLS, CDR2 YYNGEE. Germline trimming cut 3 bases from V and 4 bases from J; bases unmatched to any gene: 5. The CDR3 covers 15 residues. The CDR3 spells CASSGTGESGNTIYF. The CDR3, as DNA: TGTGCCAGCAGCGGGACAGGGGAGTCGGGAAACACCATATATTTT.

The chain carries TRBV7-3 and TRBJ2-1; perhaps TRBD1 as D (6 bases). Trimming shortened V by 3 bases and J by 10 bases, and 10 bases separated the two germline ends. Germline V CDR1 and CDR2: SGHTA, FQGTGA. This CDR3 spans 12 amino acids. The CDR3 reads CASSFTGSEQFF. The DNA for the CDR3 is TGTGCCAGCAGCTTTACAGGGTCGGAGCAGTTCTTC.

This clonotype was observed many times. The chain uses TRBV12-3 or TRBV12-4 and TRBJ2-4; D unclear. Trimming removed 0 bases from V and 2 bases from J, with 11 bases in between. The CDR3 spans 16 residues. For the CDR3, the DNA is TGTGCCAGCAGTTTAGCGGACCTCGGTTCCAAAAACATTCAGTACTTC. As protein: CASSLADLGSKNIQYF.

Many counts were recorded for this clonotype. CDR3 sequence: CASSPRTATEAFF. The CDR3 nucleotides read TGTGCCAGCAGCCCAAGGACGGCCACTGAAGCTTTCTTT. V usage is TRBV11-2 and J usage is TRBJ1-1; no reliable D call. The V gene lost 5 bases and the J gene lost 4 bases, with 11 bases spanning the gap. The germline gives CDR1 SGHAT, CDR2 FQNNGV. This CDR3 contains 13 residues. The full variable domain, rest sourced from reference TRBV11-2 and TRBJ1-1, is EAGVAQSPRYKIIEKRQSVAFWCNPISGHATLYWYQQILGQGPKLLIQFQNNGVVDDSQLPKDRFSAERLKGVDSTLKIQPAKLEDSAVYLCASSPRTATEAFFGQGTRLTVV.

There are many counts of this clonotype. The gene calls are TRBV2 and TRBJ2-1; D is unclear. CDR1 SNHLY and CDR2 FYNNEI come from the germline V gene. The V end was cut by 8 bases, the J end by 2 bases, with 16 bases between. The CDR3 has 15 amino acids. The CDR3 DNA reads as TGTGCCAGCGGGAAGGGCAAGGCTACCTACAATGAGCAGTTCTTC. Translation: CASGKGKATYNEQFF.

Only a few counts were recorded for this clonotype. The rearrangement joins TRBV7-2 to TRBJ2-4, with 9 bases matching TRBD2. V shed 0 bases and J 15 bases; nucleotides not matched to a gene: 3. Germline CDR1 SGHTA, CDR2 FQGNSA. The CDR3 consists of 12 residues. The CDR3 reads CASSLASGSWYF. The CDR3, as DNA: TGTGCCAGCAGCTTAGCTAGCGGGAGTTGGTACTTC.

As concerns this clonotype: A much larger clone differs from this one at a single base, so this may be a read error. V usage is TRBV6-2 or TRBV6-3 and J usage is TRBJ1-6, with D uncertain. The CDR3 has 15 residues. Looked up from germline, CDR1 is MNHEY and CDR2 is SVGEGT. CDR3 sequence reads: CASRAIRADNSPLRF. The DNA for the CDR3 is TGTGCCAGCAGGGCGATTAGGGCCGATAATTCACCCCTCCGCTTT.

This clonotype was seen repeatedly, ten times or more. The V gene is TRBV7-8, the J gene TRBJ2-7; D tentatively fits TRBD1 or TRBD2 (5 bases each). CDR3 length equals 16 residues. V shed 3 bases and J shed 0 bases, with 15 bases lying between them. CDR1 and CDR2 (germline): SGHVS, FQNEAQ. CDR3 coding DNA: TGTGCCAGCAGCTTCGAAGACTGGGGGAGCTCCTACGAGCAGTACTTC. Its translation is CASSFEDWGSSYEQYF.

In its sample, this clonotype was seen many times. V is TRBV6-5 and J is TRBJ1-1, with D perhaps matching TRBD1 (5 bases). V was shortened by 2 bases and J by 4 bases, with 11 bases between the two germline ends. From germline, CDR1 is MNHEY and CDR2 SVGAGI. The CDR3 contains 14 residues. The CDR3, as DNA: TGTGCCAGCAGTTACGTGGGGGGGAGCACTGAAGCTTTCTTT. It translates to CASSYVGGSTEAFF.

This clonotype was seen repeatedly, ten times or more. V gene TRBV14 combines with J gene TRBJ2-7; 9 bases map to TRBD1. The CDR3 covers 16 residues. The V gene end was trimmed by 2 bases and the J gene end by 6 bases; junction bases not matched to a gene: 11. From germline, CDR1 is SGHDN and CDR2 FVKESK. The DNA for the CDR3 is TGTGCCAGCAGCCAACGATCCCGGGACAGGGCGGGCGAGCAGTACTTC. Amino acids: CASSQRSRDRAGEQYF.

This clonotype was counted ten times or more. This chain links TRBV7-2 with TRBJ2-4; D is unresolved. Germline CDR1 SGHTA, CDR2 FQGNSA. The CDR3 runs to 16 residues. The V end lost 1 base, the J end lost 7 bases, and 17 bases lay between the germline ends. CDR3 region: CASSLEFSPWSNIQYF. CDR3 sequence (DNA): TGTGCCAGCAGCTTAGAGTTTTCTCCGTGGTCCAACATTCAGTACTTC.

For this clonotype: This may stem from a read error, because a much larger clone lies one nucleotide away. The CDR3 nucleotides are TGTGCCATCAGGCTCGACCTAGACTACGAGCAGTACTTC. As protein: CAIRLDLDYEQYF. V is TRBV10-3 and J is TRBJ2-7; no firm D call. With 6 bases removed from V and 3 bases from J, the gap between germline ends came to 12 bases. The CDR3 covers 13 residues. Per germline, CDR1 ENHRY and CDR2 SYGVKD.

Notes on this clonotype: Given a much more abundant clone one base away, this may be a read error. The rearrangement uses TRBV9 and TRBJ2-5; D may be TRBD2 (5 bases). This CDR3 region has 13 residues. Germline V gene data show CDR1 as SGDLS and CDR2 as YYNGEE. The CDR3, as DNA: TGTGCCAGCAGCGTAGGCGGGTCAGAGACCCAGCACTTC. Translation: CASSVGGSETQHF.

In its sample, this clonotype was seen a few times. The J gene is TRBJ2-7, the V gene TRBV28; a weak D match, TRBD1 (5 bases). The CDR3 extends over 13 amino acids. The ends were cut back, 10 bases at V and 2 bases at J, with 15 bases in the middle. The germline CDR1 and CDR2 sequences are MDHEN and SYDVKM. The CDR3 bases are TGTGCCACCATACCGGACATTCCCTACGAGCAGTACTTC. Encoded protein: CATIPDIPYEQYF.

The chain links TRBV19 to TRBJ1-6; tentative D call: TRBD1 (6 bases). The CDR3 consists of 13 residues. V dropped 10 bases and J dropped 12 bases, with 19 bases sitting between them. The germline CDR1 and CDR2 sequences are LNHDA and SQIVND (reference sequence). CDR3 sequence: CATKTGQNGPLHF. The CDR3 DNA reads as TGTGCCACTAAGACAGGCCAAAACGGACCCCTCCACTTT.